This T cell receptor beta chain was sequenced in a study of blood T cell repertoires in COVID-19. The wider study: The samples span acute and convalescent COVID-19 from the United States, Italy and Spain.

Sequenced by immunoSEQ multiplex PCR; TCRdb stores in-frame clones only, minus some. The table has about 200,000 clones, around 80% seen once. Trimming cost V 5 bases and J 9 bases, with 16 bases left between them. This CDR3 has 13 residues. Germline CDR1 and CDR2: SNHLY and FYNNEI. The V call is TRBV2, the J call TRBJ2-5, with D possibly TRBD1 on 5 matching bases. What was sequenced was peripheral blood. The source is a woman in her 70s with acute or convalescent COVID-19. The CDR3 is CASSSDESRAQYF. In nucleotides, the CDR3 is TGTGCCAGCAGTTCCGACGAATCCAGGGCCCAGTACTTC. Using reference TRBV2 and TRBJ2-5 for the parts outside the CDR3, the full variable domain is EPEVTQTPSHQVTQMGQEVILRCVPISNHLYFYWYRQILGQKVEFLVSFYNNEISEKSEIFDDQFSVERPDGSNFTLKIRSTKLEDSAMYFCASSSDESRAQYFGPGTRLLVL.